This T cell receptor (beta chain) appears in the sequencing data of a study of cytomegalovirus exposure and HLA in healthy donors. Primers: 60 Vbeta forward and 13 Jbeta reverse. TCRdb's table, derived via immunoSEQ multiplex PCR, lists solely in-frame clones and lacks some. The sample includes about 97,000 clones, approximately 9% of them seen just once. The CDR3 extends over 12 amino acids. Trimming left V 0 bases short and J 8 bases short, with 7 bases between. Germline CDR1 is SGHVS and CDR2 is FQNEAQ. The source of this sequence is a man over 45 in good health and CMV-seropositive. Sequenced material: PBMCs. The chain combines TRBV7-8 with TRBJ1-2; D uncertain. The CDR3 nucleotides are TGTGCCAGCAGCTTAGCGGCGGGGGGCTACACCTTC. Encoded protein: CASSLAAGGYTF.